This T cell receptor (beta chain) originates from a study of blood T cell repertoires in COVID-19. The assay was immunoSEQ multiplex PCR, and TCRdb's table has in-frame clones only and misses some. The table has roughly 73,000 clones, about 88% seen once. V was cut by 6 bases and J by 4 bases, with 9 bases left in between. CDR3 length: 13 residues. CDR1 SNHLY and CDR2 FYNNEI come from the germline V gene. This sequence was found in a human donor in a cohort sampled during active COVID-19. This chain uses TRBV2 with TRBJ1-4; D may be TRBD1 (5 bases). Sequencing was carried out using peripheral blood. CDR3 amino acids: CASSREVNEKLFF. As DNA, the CDR3 is TGTGCCAGCAGCAGGGAGGTTAATGAAAAACTGTTTTTT.